Below are 32 T cell receptor beta chains sequenced from a single sample in a study of T cells in Graves' hyperthyroidism and ophthalmopathy. RNA transcripts yielded amplified TCR beta CDR3 regions. Carried out on the TCR CDR3, a first-round RT-PCR used the HTBI primer set. MiXCR, run by TCRdb on the multiplex PCR reads, gives a single entry per CDR3 protein. Of hundreds of thousands of distinct CDR3 sequences listed, about 45% are singletons. Sequences were obtained from peripheral blood or thyroid tissue (not recorded which). The receptor source for this set is an adult man with Graves' disease, either hyperthyroidism or ophthalmopathy (not recorded which).

The chain uses TRBV15 and TRBJ1-2; D gene ambiguous. The CDR3 is 12 amino acids. Trimming cost V 11 bases and J 2 bases, with 12 bases left between them. The V gene's germline CDR1 is LNHNV and CDR2 YYDKDF (reference sequence). CDR3 region: CAAGRYNYGYTF. CDR3 in DNA: TGTGCCGCCGGACGGTACAACTATGGCTACACCTTC.

The rearrangement links TRBV14 to TRBJ1-2; 11 bases align to TRBD1. Trimming cost V 1 base and J 6 bases; bases outside gene matches: 4. CDR1 is SGHDN and CDR2 is FVKESK in the germline V gene. The CDR3 is made up of 15 amino acids. The CDR3 here is CASSQARTGGNGYTF. DNA for the CDR3: TGTGCCAGCAGCCAAGCTAGGACAGGGGGCAATGGCTACACCTTC.

The chain couples TRBV29-1 to TRBJ1-4, with TRBD1 as a possible D gene (6 bases). Germline lookup yields CDR1 SQVTM and CDR2 ANQGSEA. The CDR3 consists of 14 residues. Trimming left V 6 bases short and J 7 bases short, with 18 bases between. DNA of the CDR3: TGCAGCGTCTACATGGGGGGGGGGCGTGAAAAACTGTTTTTT. Translated: CSVYMGGGREKLFF.

J is TRBJ2-7 and V is TRBV25-1, with D perhaps being TRBD1 or TRBD2 (5 bases each). The V and J ends lost 3 bases and 2 bases respectively, with 14 bases between them. Germline V gene data show CDR1 as MGHDK and CDR2 as SYGVNS. This CDR3 contains 15 residues. CDR3: CASSDFGTAAYEQYF. Written as DNA, the CDR3 is TGTGCCAGCAGTGACTTCGGGACCGCGGCCTACGAGCAGTACTTC.

The chain is built from TRBV5-1 and TRBJ2-7; tentative D call: TRBD1 (5 bases). V was cut by 3 bases and J by 2 bases, with 18 bases left in between. Germline V CDR1 and CDR2: SGHRS, YFSETQ. This CDR3 comprises 16 residues. The chain's CDR3 is CASSSDMDGTPYEQYF. The DNA for the CDR3 is TGCGCCAGCAGCTCGGACATGGACGGCACACCCTACGAGCAGTACTTC. Together with reference TRBV5-1 and TRBJ2-7, the CDR3 gives the full variable domain: KAGVTQTPRYLIKTRGQQVTLSCSPISGHRSVSWYQQTPGQGLQFLFEYFSETQRNKGNFPGRFSGRQFSNSRSEMNVSTLELGDSALYLCASSSDMDGTPYEQYFGPGTRLTVT.

The chain links TRBV20-1 to TRBJ2-3; the D is unclear. Germline V lookup: CDR1 DFQATT, CDR2 SNEGSKA (reference sequence). V dropped 0 bases and J dropped 0 bases, with 10 bases sitting between them. CDR3 length equals 15 residues. DNA for the CDR3: TGCAGTGCTAGAGATGGTAGACTGAGCACAGATACGCAGTATTTT. It is translated as CSARDGRLSTDTQYF.

This clonotype was observed a few times. The chain joins TRBV6-5 to TRBJ2-7, with 8 bases matching TRBD2. Per germline, CDR1 MNHEY and CDR2 SVGAGI. J gave up 5 bases and V 8 bases, and 11 bases lay outside the gene matches. The CDR3 runs to 14 residues. This chain's CDR3 is CASSLSGSRHEQYF. CDR3 DNA: TGTGCCAGCTCACTCAGCGGGAGTCGGCACGAGCAGTACTTC.

This sequence joins TRBV2 and TRBJ1-3; D is possibly TRBD1 (6 bases). The CDR3 has 15 residues. V was cut by 3 bases and J by 8 bases, with 17 bases left in between. Germline V gene sequence: CDR1 SNHLY, CDR2 FYNNEI. In nucleotides, the CDR3 is TGTGCCAGCAGTGAGGAGGAGGGGGTCGGCTACACCATATATTTT. It yields the protein CASSEEEGVGYTIYF. Combining the CDR3 with reference TRBV2 and TRBJ1-3 gives the whole variable domain EPEVTQTPSHQVTQMGQEVILRCVPISNHLYFYWYRQILGQKVEFLVSFYNNEISEKSEIFDDQFSVERPDGSNFTLKIRSTKLEDSAMYFCASSEEEGVGYTIYFGEGSWLTVV.

This clonotype was recorded at least ten times. This sequence joins TRBV2 and TRBJ1-1; 10 bases agree with TRBD1. The CDR3 extends over 13 amino acids. Germline V gives CDR1 SNHLY, CDR2 FYNNEI. The junction had 9 bases not matched to a gene; V was cut back by 11 bases and J by 6 bases. The CDR3: CACMRTGGSEAFF. CDR3 sequence (DNA): TGTGCCTGCATGCGGACAGGGGGATCTGAAGCTTTCTTT.

This clonotype occurred many times. The rearrangement links TRBV29-1 to TRBJ2-2; 9 nucleotides line up with TRBD1. The CDR3 covers 13 residues. With V trimmed by 7 bases and J by 5 bases, 5 bases remained unmatched. Per the germline V gene, CDR1 is SQVTM and CDR2 is ANQGSEA. Written as DNA, the CDR3 is TGCAGCGCTGACAGGGGGTCGACCGGGGAGCTGTTTTTT. Amino acids: CSADRGSTGELFF.

The chain couples TRBV15 to TRBJ2-7, with D uncertain. Germline CDR1 and CDR2: LNHNV and YYDKDF (reference sequence). The CDR3 is 11 residues long. V was cut by 1 base and J by 10 bases, with 8 bases left in between. CDR3 sequence reads: CATSRAVGQYF. CDR3 DNA: TGTGCCACCAGCAGAGCGGTCGGACAGTACTTC.

This clonotype was observed a handful of times. CDR3 nucleotides: TGTGCCAGCAGTTCCCTGGGGACAGGGCCGAAGACCCAGTACTTC. Its translation is CASSSLGTGPKTQYF. The chain joins TRBV25-1 to TRBJ2-5; 9 nucleotides line up with TRBD1. Germline V gives CDR1 MGHDK, CDR2 SYGVNS. The CDR3 is made up of 15 amino acids. Trimming cost V 5 bases and J 6 bases; bases outside gene matches: 10.

The chain has TRBV24-1 and TRBJ2-7; 7 nucleotides align to TRBD2. The germline gives CDR1 KGHDR, CDR2 SFDVKD. Trimming removed 3 bases from V and 5 bases from J; junction bases left unmatched: 15. The CDR3 consists of 17 residues. This chain's CDR3 is CATSDGWGAGELNEQYF. As DNA, the CDR3 is TGTGCCACCAGTGATGGCTGGGGCGCGGGAGAACTCAACGAGCAGTACTTC.

This clonotype was recorded at least ten times. The chain employs TRBV7-9 and TRBJ2-5; 11 bases map to TRBD1. Germline assignment: CDR1 SEHNR and CDR2 FQNEAQ (reference sequence). The length of the CDR3 is 14 residues. Germline trimming cut 5 bases from V and 5 bases from J; bases unmatched to any gene: 4. The CDR3 DNA sequence: TGTGCCAGCAGCCGGGACAGGGGGACGGAGACCCAGTACTTC. It codes for CASSRDRGTETQYF. Filled out from reference TRBV7-9 and TRBJ2-5, the complete variable domain reads DTGVSQNPRHKITKRGQNVTFRCDPISEHNRLYWYRQTLGQGPEFLTYFQNEAQLEKSRLLSDRFSAERPKGSFSTLEIQRTEQGDSAMYLCASSRDRGTETQYFGPGTRLLVL.

Only a few counts were recorded for this clonotype. The chain combines TRBV12-3 or TRBV12-4 with TRBJ1-1; a possible D gene is TRBD1 (6 bases). Trimming shortened V by 5 bases and J by 1 base, and 14 bases separated the two germline ends. The CDR3 runs to 15 residues. CDR3 sequence: CASSRPDRPNTEAFF. The CDR3 DNA reads TGTGCCAGCAGTCGACCGGACAGACCGAACACTGAAGCTTTCTTT.

With regard to this clonotype: This clone may be a read error of a much larger clone one base away. The CDR3 DNA sequence: TGTGCCAGCAAGCGAGATAACACTGAAGCTTTCTTT. Protein product: CASKRDNTEAFF. The chain joins TRBV6-1 to TRBJ1-1; D is undetermined. Trimming took 7 bases from V and 2 from J, leaving 8 bases between them. The CDR3 sequence is 12 residues long. Germline V lookup: CDR1 MNHNS, CDR2 SASEGT.

The CDR3 DNA reads TGCAGCGTTGTGGGCAGGGGACGGCTAAAAGAGACCCAGTACTTC. Translated: CSVVGRGRLKETQYF. This sequence joins TRBV29-1 and TRBJ2-5, with D possibly matching TRBD1 (6 bases). Germline values: CDR1 SQVTM, CDR2 ANQGSEA. Trimming shortened V by 4 bases and J by 3 bases, and 18 bases separated the two germline ends. The CDR3 contains 15 residues.

This clonotype has a single count. This chain connects TRBV20-1 to TRBJ1-1, with a tentative D call TRBD1 (5 bases). The CDR3 has 13 amino acids. Germline V gene data show CDR1 as DFQATT and CDR2 as SNEGSKA (reference sequence). Trimming shortened V by 4 bases and J by 3 bases, and 12 bases separated the two germline ends. The CDR3 spells CSATQGGYTEAFF. The CDR3 DNA follows: TGCAGTGCTACTCAGGGAGGGTACACTGAAGCTTTCTTT.

CDR3 nucleotides: TGTGCCAGCAGGAGCGGACAGGGGAACGGAAACACCATATATTTT. Translated, it gives CASRSGQGNGNTIYF. The chain has TRBV2 and TRBJ1-3, with TRBD1 matching 9 bases. The CDR3 runs to 15 residues. Trimming removed 6 bases from V and 4 bases from J; junction bases left unmatched: 7. Germline assignment: CDR1 SNHLY and CDR2 FYNNEI.

This clonotype was seen many times. V and J are TRBV12-3 or TRBV12-4 and TRBJ1-5; 10 nucleotides line up with TRBD1. V was clipped by 7 bases and J by 4 bases; unmatched bases: 13. The CDR3 sequence is 17 residues long. The CDR3 nucleotides are TGTGCCAGCACCTTGAGTGGGACAGGGGCGCTAAATCAGCCCCAGCATTTT. Translating it yields CASTLSGTGALNQPQHF.

This clonotype has a count of ten or more. This chain uses TRBV10-1 with TRBJ2-2; unclear D gene. Looked up from germline, CDR1 is WNHNN and CDR2 is SYGVQD (reference sequence). V gave up 5 bases and J gave up 4 bases, with 5 bases separating them. CDR3 size: 12 residues. Here the CDR3 reads CASSRFTGELFF. The CDR3, as DNA: TGCGCCAGCAGTCGGTTCACCGGGGAGCTGTTTTTT.

This clonotype came up a few times. The chain links TRBV20-1 to TRBJ1-5; TRBD1 is a possible D gene (6 bases). Germline V gives CDR1 DFQATT, CDR2 SNEGSKA (reference sequence). The CDR3 extends over 12 amino acids. V was pared by 3 bases and J by 7 bases, with 10 bases between. In nucleotides, the CDR3 is TGCAGTGCTAGGACAGGTTCGCAGCCCCAGCATTTT. Its translation: CSARTGSQPQHF.

This rearrangement joins TRBV7-3 to TRBJ2-7; D gene ambiguous. The CDR3 runs 14 residues. Trimming took off 6 bases at V and 9 bases at J, with 21 bases between the two ends. Germline V gene sequence: CDR1 SGHTA, CDR2 FQGTGA. The CDR3 coding sequence is TGTGCCAGCAGTGAACCGCGTAAAGGATTCTGGCAGTACTTC. Its protein product is CASSEPRKGFWQYF.

The rearrangement joins TRBV6-6 to TRBJ2-2; D is possibly TRBD1 (6 bases). The CDR3 covers 15 residues. V lost 0 bases, J lost 3 bases, and 8 bases lay in between. Germline V gives CDR1 MNHNY, CDR2 SVGAGI (reference sequence). CDR3 region: CASSYSGHYTGELFF. The CDR3 bases are TGTGCCAGCAGTTACTCGGGACATTACACCGGGGAGCTGTTTTTT.

Comment on this clonotype: The junction does not match germline at one end; this may be a read error. The chain links TRBV10-1 to TRBJ2-7; the match to TRBD1 covers 9 bases. The CDR3 length is 16 residues. The germline V gene has CDR1 WNHNN and CDR2 SYGVQD (reference sequence). The CDR3 coding sequence is TGCGCCAGCAGTGATTCGACAGGGGGGAATCCCTACGGGCAGTACTTC. Translation: CASSDSTGGNPYGQYF.

Worth noting for this clonotype: A clone one base away is much larger, so this may be a read error. CDR3 residues: CASSFGLLNTEAFF. The CDR3 nucleotides read TGTGCCAGCAGCTTCGGACTTTTGAACACTGAAGCTTTCTTT. This rearrangement joins TRBV7-8 to TRBJ1-1; D call uncertain. CDR3 length equals 14 residues. Germline V gives CDR1 SGHVS, CDR2 FQNEAQ. With 3 bases removed from V and 0 bases from J, the gap between germline ends came to 8 bases.

The chain links TRBV5-1 to TRBJ1-6; tentatively, D is TRBD1 (5 bases). Trimming shortened V by 0 bases and J by 6 bases, and 10 bases separated the two germline ends. Germline-derived CDR1 and CDR2 are SGHRS and YFSETQ. This CDR3 is built from 15 residues. This CDR3 reads CASSLEAGGNSPLHF. The CDR3 DNA is TGCGCCAGCAGCTTGGAGGCCGGGGGTAATTCACCCCTCCACTTT.

The genes are TRBV25-1 and TRBJ1-4; D is unresolved. CDR1 is MGHDK and CDR2 is SYGVNS in the germline V gene. There are 17 residues in the CDR3. The ends were cut back, 1 base at V and 5 bases at J, with 17 bases in the middle. The CDR3 DNA follows: TGTGCCAGCAGTGAATCCGGCGGGGTTGAGAAGAATGAAAAACTGTTTTTT. This sequence encodes CASSESGGVEKNEKLFF.

The chain carries TRBV6-6 and TRBJ2-5; TRBD2 matches 8 bases. This CDR3 comprises 15 residues. Germline lookup yields CDR1 MNHNY and CDR2 SVGAGI (reference sequence). V lost 6 bases and J lost 5; bases outside the gene matches: 11. CDR3 region: CASRPGLAVGETQYF. The DNA for the CDR3 is TGTGCCAGCAGACCCGGACTAGCTGTTGGTGAGACCCAGTACTTC.

The genes are TRBV10-3 and TRBJ1-2; D unresolved. Looked up from germline, CDR1 is ENHRY and CDR2 is SYGVKD. The germline V and J ends were trimmed by 4 bases and 8 bases, with 14 bases remaining between them. There are 13 residues in the CDR3. The CDR3 is CAISGHRDGGYTF. CDR3 bases: TGTGCCATCAGTGGCCATCGGGATGGAGGCTACACCTTC.

J is TRBJ1-2 and V is TRBV12-3 or TRBV12-4, with 8 bases lining up with TRBD1. V lost 5 bases and J lost 5; bases outside the gene matches: 16. This CDR3 has 17 amino acids. The DNA for the CDR3 is TGTGCCAGCAGTGCACCGGGACAGGCCATCTTATTTTATGGCTACACCTTC. Encoded protein: CASSAPGQAILFYGYTF.

V is TRBV19 and J is TRBJ2-6; D uncertain. CDR1 LNHDA and CDR2 SQIVND come from the germline V gene (reference sequence). The CDR3 sequence is 19 residues long. V was clipped by 5 bases and J by 0 bases, with 20 bases between them. This chain's CDR3 is CASSSPGWAQTSGANVLTF. The CDR3 bases are TGTGCCAGTAGTTCTCCCGGGTGGGCTCAGACCTCTGGGGCCAACGTCCTGACTTTC. Full variable domain (remainder filled in from reference TRBV19 and TRBJ2-6): DGGITQSPKYLFRKEGQNVTLSCEQNLNHDAMYWYRQDPGQGLRLIYYSQIVNDFQKGDIAEGYSVSREKKESFPLTVTSAQKNPTAFYLCASSSPGWAQTSGANVLTFGAGSRLTVL.